Listed here are 18 T cell receptor beta chains from one sample, sequenced in a study of OX40 agonist ivuxolimab in advanced cancers. The library was obtained by the immunoSEQ multiplex PCR assay. TCRdb retrieved this table from immuneACCESS and kept in-frame rearrangements only. Not all clones are present; in checked studies, unresolved V genes account for under half, and no reason is known for the remainder. For this sample the table gives 40,000 to 60,000 clones, of which 85% were detected only once. The ten largest clones represent 20% of the sample. This specimen consisted of CD4+ or CD8+ T cells sorted from blood, obtained in a trial of the OX40 agonist ivuxolimab. Receptors originate from an adult with an advanced solid tumor such as melanoma, head and neck, liver or kidney cancer.

This chain joins TRBV28 and TRBJ2-5; D not resolved. Trimming stripped 4 bases from V and 1 base from J, with 19 bases between. The CDR3 length is 17 residues. CDR1 and CDR2 (germline): MDHEN, SYDVKM. CDR3 nucleotide sequence: TGTGCCAGCAGTTCGTCTTTGCTGGTCCGCCGCCAAGAGACCCAGTACTTC. Protein product: CASSSSLLVRRQETQYF.

V and J are TRBV5-1 and TRBJ2-1; 7 bases are shared with TRBD1. Germline-derived CDR1 and CDR2 are SGHRS and YFSETQ. The CDR3 runs to 14 residues. The trim removed 4 bases at V and 0 bases at J, leaving 1 base unmatched. CDR3 sequence (DNA): TGCGCCAGCAGCCCAGGGGGCTCCTACAATGAGCAGTTCTTC. It codes for CASSPGGSYNEQFF.

The V and J genes are TRBV2 and TRBJ1-3; D is perhaps TRBD1 (5 bases). V lost 5 bases and J lost 3, with 14 bases in between. This CDR3 region has 15 residues. Germline CDR1 is SNHLY and CDR2 is FYNNEI. The CDR3 nucleotides are TGTGCCAGCAGTTTCCCCGGGGGTTATGGAAACACCATATATTTT. Translation gives CASSFPGGYGNTIYF.

This chain joins TRBV9 and TRBJ2-7; 7 bases agree with TRBD1. CDR1 is SGDLS and CDR2 is YYNGEE in the germline V gene. J gave up 0 bases and V 3 bases, and 3 bases lay outside the gene matches. The CDR3 totals 14 residues. Here the CDR3 DNA reads TGTGCCAGCAGCGCCCGGGACAGCTCCTACGAGCAGTACTTC. Protein sequence: CASSARDSSYEQYF.

V gene TRBV19 combines with J gene TRBJ2-1; 7 bases line up with TRBD2. This CDR3 spans 14 amino acids. The germline gives CDR1 LNHDA, CDR2 SQIVND (reference sequence). V shed 3 bases and J 7 bases; nucleotides not matched to a gene: 6. CDR3 DNA sequence: TGTGCCAGTAGTATTTATGGGGGGGGTAATGAGCAGTTCTTC. Translation gives CASSIYGGGNEQFF.

The V gene is TRBV5-5, the J gene TRBJ1-1, with a possible D match to TRBD1 (5 bases). The CDR3 contains 16 residues. V was clipped by 4 bases and J by 1 base, with 17 bases between them. In germline, CDR1 is SGHKS, CDR2 YYEKEE (reference sequence). The CDR3, as DNA: TGTGCCAGCAGCCCCGGGACGTACGAGGGGAACACTGAAGCTTTCTTT. Residues: CASSPGTYEGNTEAFF. Looking up the rest from reference TRBV5-5 and TRBJ1-1 gives the full variable domain: DAGVTQSPTHLIKTRGQQVTLRCSPISGHKSVSWYQQVLGQGPQFIFQYYEKEERGRGNFPDRFSARQFPNYSSELNVNALLLGDSALYLCASSPGTYEGNTEAFFGQGTRLTVV.

J is TRBJ2-1 and V is TRBV6-5, with a tentative D call TRBD2 (5 bases). The CDR3 contains 16 residues. V was cut by 4 bases and J by 0 bases, with 13 bases left in between. Germline V CDR1 and CDR2: MNHEY, SVGAGI. CDR3 residues: CASSSYTGNSYNEQFF. The CDR3 nucleotides read TGTGCCAGCAGTTCCTACACGGGAAACTCCTACAATGAGCAGTTCTTC.

This clone appeared a few times. V and J are TRBV30 and TRBJ2-1, with unresolved D. The germline V gene has CDR1 GTSNPN and CDR2 SVGIG (reference sequence). The germline V and J ends were trimmed by 5 bases and 0 bases, with 8 bases remaining between them. This CDR3 is 13 amino acids long. The CDR3 DNA reads as TGTGCCTGGGTTGAAGACTCCTACAATGAGCAGTTCTTC. Amino acid sequence: CAWVEDSYNEQFF.

This chain uses TRBV10-2 with TRBJ2-5, with TRBD1 matching over 7 bases. V dropped 7 bases and J dropped 5; count of bases not matched to a gene: 10. Germline CDR1 WSHSY, CDR2 SAAADI. This CDR3 is 14 amino acids long. CDR3 protein: CASNPGQRRETQYF. In DNA, the CDR3 is TGCGCCAGCAATCCGGGACAGAGAAGGGAGACCCAGTACTTC.

The V and J genes are TRBV28 and TRBJ1-5; weak D call: TRBD1 (6 bases). CDR1 is MDHEN and CDR2 is SYDVKM in the germline V gene. V was cut by 3 bases and J by 3 bases, with 12 bases left in between. The CDR3 runs to 15 residues. CDR3 in DNA: TGTGCCAGCAGTTTGTGGCAGGGGTCCAATCAGCCCCAGCATTTT. Protein sequence: CASSLWQGSNQPQHF.

The chain combines TRBV9 with TRBJ1-2, with unresolved D. The CDR3 totals 15 residues. V was clipped by 0 bases and J by 4 bases, with 13 bases between them. Germline lookup yields CDR1 SGDLS and CDR2 YYNGEE. In nucleotides, the CDR3 is TGTGCCAGCAGCGTAGGCGGAGGAACCGTCTATGGCTACACCTTC. It encodes CASSVGGGTVYGYTF.

The chain joins TRBV4-1 to TRBJ2-2, with D unresolved. The CDR3 spans 14 residues. V lost 4 bases, J lost 5 bases, and 11 bases lay in between. Germline-derived CDR1 and CDR2 are MGHRA and YSYEKL. The CDR3 region is CASSPPLRTGELFF. CDR3 in DNA: TGCGCCAGCAGCCCACCCCTGAGGACCGGGGAGCTGTTTTTT.

This clone was detected only a few times. This chain connects TRBV7-9 to TRBJ2-1; D is perhaps TRBD1 (6 bases). Germline values: CDR1 SEHNR, CDR2 FQNEAQ (reference sequence). The germline V and J ends were trimmed by 1 base and 10 bases, with 8 bases remaining between them. The CDR3 contains 12 residues. The CDR3 DNA follows: TGTGCCAGCAGCTTAGATGGGACAGAGCAGTTCTTC. This translates into CASSLDGTEQFF.

V gene TRBV7-3 combines with J gene TRBJ2-3; possible D gene TRBD1, 6 bases. Germline V gene sequence: CDR1 SGHTA, CDR2 FQGTGA. With 4 bases removed from V and 5 bases from J, the gap between germline ends came to 7 bases. There are 12 residues in the CDR3. CDR3 coding DNA: TGTGCCAGCAGCTCCAGGGGAGATACGCAGTATTTT. Protein: CASSSRGDTQYF.

The chain links TRBV19 to TRBJ2-1, with 9 bases identical to TRBD1. The germline V gene encodes CDR1 LNHDA and CDR2 SQIVND (reference sequence). The junction had 5 bases not matched to a gene; V was cut back by 7 bases and J by 7 bases. The CDR3 is 13 residues long. The CDR3 protein is CASTPQGANEQFF. The CDR3 DNA sequence: TGTGCCAGTACCCCACAGGGGGCGAATGAGCAGTTCTTC.

V and J are TRBV7-9 and TRBJ2-5; TRBD1 aligns across 12 bases. The CDR3 runs to 16 residues. CDR1 and CDR2 (germline): SEHNR, FQNEAQ (reference sequence). After removal of 4 bases from V and 5 bases from J, the junction contained 8 bases not matched to a gene. The CDR3 sequence: CASSSWGQGARETQYF. The CDR3 DNA reads as TGTGCCAGCAGCTCATGGGGACAGGGGGCGCGGGAGACCCAGTACTTC.

V and J are TRBV28 and TRBJ1-5; tentatively, D is TRBD1 (5 bases). The CDR3 spans 18 residues. The germline V gene encodes CDR1 MDHEN and CDR2 SYDVKM. The V end lost 3 bases, the J end lost 0 bases, and 18 bases lay between the germline ends. The CDR3 is CASSFRDRLPNSNQPQHF. Written as DNA, the CDR3 is TGTGCCAGCAGTTTCCGGGACCGACTGCCAAATAGCAATCAGCCCCAGCATTTT. The whole variable domain, filled in from reference TRBV28 and TRBJ1-5, reads DVKVTQSSRYLVKRTGEKVFLECVQDMDHENMFWYRQDPGLGLRLIYFSYDVKMKEKGDIPEGYSVSREKKERFSLILESASTNQTSMYLCASSFRDRLPNSNQPQHFGDGTRLSIL.

The chain has TRBV10-3 and TRBJ2-7, with D perhaps TRBD1 (7 bases). Germline V gene data show CDR1 as ENHRY and CDR2 as SYGVKD. The CDR3 contains 15 residues. Trimming left V 0 bases short and J 7 bases short, with 16 bases between. CDR3 DNA sequence: TGTGCCATCAGTGAGTCCGGTCAGGGGGACTTAGAGCAGTACTTC. Translating it yields CAISESGQGDLEQYF.